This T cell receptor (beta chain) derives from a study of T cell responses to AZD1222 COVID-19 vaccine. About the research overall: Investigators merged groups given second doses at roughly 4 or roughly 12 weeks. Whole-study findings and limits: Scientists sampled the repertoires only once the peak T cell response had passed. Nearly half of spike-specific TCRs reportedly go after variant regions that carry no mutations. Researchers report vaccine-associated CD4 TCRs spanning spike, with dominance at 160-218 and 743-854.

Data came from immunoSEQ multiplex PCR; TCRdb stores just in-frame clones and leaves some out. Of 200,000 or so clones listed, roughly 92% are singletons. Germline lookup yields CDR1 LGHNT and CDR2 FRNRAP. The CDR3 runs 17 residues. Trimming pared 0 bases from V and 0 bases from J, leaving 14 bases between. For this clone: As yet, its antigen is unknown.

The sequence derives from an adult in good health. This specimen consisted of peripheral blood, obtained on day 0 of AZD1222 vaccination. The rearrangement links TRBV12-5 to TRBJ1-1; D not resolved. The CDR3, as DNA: TGTGCTAGTGGTTTGGTAAATGGCCTGTTCATGAACACTGAAGCTTTCTTT. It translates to CASGLVNGLFMNTEAFF.